Listed below are T cell receptor beta chains from one sample, sequenced in a study of cytomegalovirus exposure and HLA in healthy donors. TCRdb's copy holds only in-frame clones and misses some; the assay was immunoSEQ multiplex PCR. The sample yields 70,000 to 90,000 clones, 75% to 85% seen once. The sample was PBMCs. The receptors were gathered from a man in his 70s in good health and CMV-seropositive. CDR3s leave out the opening cysteine and the closing phenylalanine or tryptophan.

TRBV6-1	TRBJ1-5	10	ASDRVGQPQH
TRBV5-1	TRBJ1-3	12	ASSLGDRGNTIY
TRBV5-6	TRBJ1-2	12	ASSLEGGPYGYT
TRBV6-5	TRBJ1-5	12	ASRIAGGNQPQH
TRBV28	TRBJ2-5	10	AGGDRVETQY
TRBV6-4	TRBJ1-5	14	ASSESGTGIVQPQH
TRBV4-3	TRBJ1-3	15	ASSQLTGGAYGNTIY
TRBV19	TRBJ1-1	12	ASSRNKGGTEAF
TRBV29-1	TRBJ2-2	12	SVGASGITGELF
TRBV5-6	TRBJ2-7	12	ASSPLARGYEQY
TRBV10-3	TRBJ1-1	12	AIRPQGAETEAF
TRBV7-9	TRBJ2-3	13	ASSPKERLASTQY
TRBV19	TRBJ1-2	10	ASGDRGNGYT
TRBV27	TRBJ1-2	10	ASSSPARGYT
TRBV5-4	TRBJ1-1	11	ASSSPLNTEAF
TRBV15	TRBJ2-3	14	ATSRSAGQGRDTQY
TRBV5-1	TRBJ1-2	14	ASSTTGGYLSKGYT
TRBV10-1	TRBJ2-1	15	ASSGSSGRAGYNEQF